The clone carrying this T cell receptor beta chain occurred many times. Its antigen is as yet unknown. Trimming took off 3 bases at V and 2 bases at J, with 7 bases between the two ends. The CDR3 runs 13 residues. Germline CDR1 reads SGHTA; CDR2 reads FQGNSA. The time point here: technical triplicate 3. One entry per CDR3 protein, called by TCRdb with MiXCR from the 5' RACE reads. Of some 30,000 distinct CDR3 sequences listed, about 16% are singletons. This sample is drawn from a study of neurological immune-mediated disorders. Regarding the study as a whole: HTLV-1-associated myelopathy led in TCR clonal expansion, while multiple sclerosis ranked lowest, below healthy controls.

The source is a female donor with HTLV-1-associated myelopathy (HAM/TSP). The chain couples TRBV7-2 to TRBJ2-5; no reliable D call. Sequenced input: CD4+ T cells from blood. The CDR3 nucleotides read TGTGCCAGCAGCTTTGCTATTCAAGAGACCCAGTACTTC. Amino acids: CASSFAIQETQYF. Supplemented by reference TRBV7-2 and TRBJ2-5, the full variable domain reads GAGVSQSPSNKVTEKGKDVELRCDPISGHTALYWYRQSLGQGLEFLIYFQGNSAPDKSGLPSDRFSAERTGGSVSTLTIQRTQQEDSAVYLCASSFAIQETQYFGPGTRLLVL.